The next 32 T cell receptor beta chains were all read from a single sample in a study of shared clonotypes between healthy human individuals. Clones were sequenced by immunoSEQ multiplex PCR, and TCRdb holds only the in-frame ones, with some missing. The data contain around 480,000 clones, about three quarters of them singletons. The sequenced sample was PBMCs. The receptors come from a woman in her 40s in good health. Some clones in this sample may be carry-over from other donors' samples.

In nucleotides, the CDR3 is TGTGCCAGCAGCTTAAGGGCCCTCGGGGGGCGCCTAGATACGCAGTATTTT. This codes for CASSLRALGGRLDTQYF. This chain connects TRBV7-3 to TRBJ2-3; tentatively, D is TRBD2 (7 bases). The length of the CDR3 is 17 residues. Between the trimmed V and J ends, which lost 1 base and 5 bases, there was a span of 19 bases. Germline V gene lookup returns CDR1 SGHTA and CDR2 FQGTGA. Looking up the rest from reference TRBV7-3 and TRBJ2-3 gives the full variable domain: GAGVSQTPSNKVTEKGKYVELRCDPISGHTALYWYRQSLGQGPEFLIYFQGTGAADDSGLPNDRFFAVRPEGSVSTLKIQRTERGDSAVYLCASSLRALGGRLDTQYFGPGTRLTVL.

Regarding this clone: This CDR3 is also generated by other DNA sequences in the sample. J is TRBJ2-5 and V is TRBV6-1; D might be TRBD1 (5 bases). The CDR3 runs 13 residues. Per germline, CDR1 MNHNS and CDR2 SASEGT. The germline V and J ends were trimmed by 3 bases and 5 bases, with 10 bases remaining between them. CDR3 residues: CASSEVGLETQYF. CDR3 nucleotide sequence: TGTGCCAGCAGTGAGGTGGGGCTGGAGACCCAGTACTTC.

V usage is TRBV15 and J usage is TRBJ2-1; TRBD2 is a possible D gene (6 bases). This CDR3 has 18 residues. V gave up 8 bases and J gave up 8 bases, with 31 bases separating them. The germline V gene encodes CDR1 LNHNV and CDR2 YYDKDF (reference sequence). The CDR3 DNA reads TGTGCCACCCAACCTGAGGTTTCTGACGCGGGACGGGTCTATGAGCAGTTCTTC. It yields the protein CATQPEVSDAGRVYEQFF.

This clone has a single count. This rearrangement joins TRBV19 to TRBJ1-5, with 8 bases matching TRBD1. Germline V gene sequence: CDR1 LNHDA, CDR2 SQIVND (reference sequence). The CDR3 contains 15 residues. J lost 4 bases, V lost 7 bases, and 9 bases had no gene match. The CDR3 DNA sequence: TGTGCCAGTACTACGGACAGGGCAGGGAATCAGCCCCAGCATTTT. Its translation is CASTTDRAGNQPQHF.

This clone was seen a few times. The chain carries TRBV13 and TRBJ2-7; 12 nucleotides line up with TRBD2. The CDR3 contains 18 residues. Trimming removed 0 bases from V and 0 bases from J; junction bases left unmatched: 6. Germline V gives CDR1 PRHDT, CDR2 FYEKMQ (reference sequence). This CDR3 is CASSLGLAGGMYSYEQYF. The DNA of the CDR3 is TGTGCCAGCAGCTTAGGACTAGCGGGAGGTATGTACTCCTACGAGCAGTACTTC.

This chain links TRBV4-1 with TRBJ2-1; 7 bases agree with TRBD2. J gave up 8 bases and V 1 base, and 8 bases lay outside the gene matches. CDR1 is MGHRA and CDR2 is YSYEKL in the germline V gene. The CDR3 has 15 amino acids. CDR3 sequence: CASSQVLARDYEQFF. Written as DNA, the CDR3 is TGCGCCAGCAGCCAAGTACTAGCGAGAGACTATGAGCAGTTCTTC.

The chain employs TRBV5-1 and TRBJ1-2; possibly TRBD1 for D (6 bases). Germline V CDR1 and CDR2: SGHRS, YFSETQ. This CDR3 region has 12 residues. Deletions cut 4 bases from V and 7 bases from J, with 11 bases between. The CDR3 region is CASSPTGFGYTF. The CDR3 region has the DNA TGCGCCAGCAGCCCCACAGGGTTTGGCTACACCTTC.

The gene calls are TRBV7-8 and TRBJ2-5, with a possible D match to TRBD1 (5 bases). V lost 5 bases and J lost 5, with 12 bases in between. CDR1 is SGHVS and CDR2 is FQNEAQ in the germline V gene. This CDR3 region has 13 residues. The CDR3 region is CASSIRVLETQYF. The CDR3 region has the DNA TGTGCCAGCAGCATCAGGGTCCTGGAGACCCAGTACTTC. Drawing the rest from reference TRBV7-8 and TRBJ2-5, the complete variable domain is GAGVSQSPRYKVAKRGQDVALRCDPISGHVSLFWYQQALGQGPEFLTYFQNEAQLDKSGLPSDRFFAERPEGSVSTLKIQRTQQEDSAVYLCASSIRVLETQYFGPGTRLLVL.

The V gene is TRBV30, the J gene TRBJ2-1, with D unclear. Germline CDR1 is GTSNPN and CDR2 is SVGIG (reference sequence). The CDR3 is made up of 11 amino acids. V dropped 1 base and J dropped 7 bases, with 5 bases sitting between them. CDR3 residues: CAWSARNEQFF. Written as DNA, the CDR3 is TGTGCCTGGAGTGCAAGGAATGAGCAGTTCTTC.

The chain uses TRBV7-9 and TRBJ2-2; TRBD2 is a possible D gene (5 bases). CDR1 and CDR2 (germline): SEHNR, FQNEAQ (reference sequence). V dropped 2 bases and J dropped 4 bases, with 11 bases sitting between them. The CDR3 is 15 amino acids. This CDR3 reads CASSLTREGTGELFF. The DNA for the CDR3 is TGTGCCAGCAGCTTAACTAGAGAGGGCACCGGGGAGCTGTTTTTT.

V is TRBV9 and J is TRBJ2-2; TRBD2 might be the D (5 bases). V was clipped by 2 bases and J by 0 bases, with 8 bases between them. Per the germline V gene, CDR1 is SGDLS and CDR2 is YYNGEE. This CDR3 has 15 residues. The CDR3 DNA sequence: TGTGCCAGCAGCGTCGGGGTGTCGAACACCGGGGAGCTGTTTTTT. This encodes CASSVGVSNTGELFF.

The V gene is TRBV19, the J gene TRBJ2-3; D remains unclear. This CDR3 comprises 14 residues. Between the trimmed V and J ends, which lost 7 bases and 1 base, there was a span of 12 bases. CDR1 is LNHDA and CDR2 is SQIVND in the germline V gene (reference sequence). As DNA, the CDR3 is TGTGCCAGTACACCCCAGCCCGGCACAGATACGCAGTATTTT. Translated: CASTPQPGTDTQYF.

Concerning this clone: Distinct nucleotide sequences in the sample also encode this CDR3. The rearrangement joins TRBV7-2 to TRBJ1-4; D unclear. CDR3 length: 12 residues. V was trimmed by 2 bases and J by 8 bases, leaving 6 bases between them. Germline CDR1 is SGHTA and CDR2 is FQGNSA. The DNA of the CDR3 is TGTGCCAGCAGCTTACAAGGGGAAAAACTGTTTTTT. Residues: CASSLQGEKLFF.

This rearrangement joins TRBV28 to TRBJ1-1, with no clear D. This CDR3 has 12 residues. V gave up 6 bases and J gave up 14 bases, with 19 bases separating them. Germline-derived CDR1 and CDR2 are MDHEN and SYDVKM. CDR3 amino acids: CASSGRRRVLFF. CDR3 coding DNA: TGTGCCAGCAGCGGTCGACGGCGAGTCCTCTTCTTT.

This sequence joins TRBV7-2 and TRBJ2-1; 9 nucleotides line up with TRBD1. After removal of 0 bases from V and 9 bases from J, the junction contained 12 bases not matched to a gene. This CDR3 is built from 17 residues. CDR1 is SGHTA and CDR2 is FQGNSA in the germline V gene. CDR3 protein: CASSLASPGTGRGEQFF. The CDR3 DNA reads TGTGCCAGCAGCTTAGCCTCCCCCGGGACAGGGCGGGGTGAGCAGTTCTTC.

The chain carries TRBV6-5 and TRBJ1-2; D might be TRBD1 (6 bases). Trimming took 6 bases from V and 4 from J, leaving 12 bases between them. The CDR3 is 13 amino acids. Germline V gene sequence: CDR1 MNHEY, CDR2 SVGAGI. This chain's CDR3 is CASSRTGTYGYTF. In DNA form, the CDR3 reads TGTGCCAGCAGCCGTACAGGGACCTATGGCTACACCTTC.

The V call is TRBV7-3, the J call TRBJ1-1; D is uncertain. The ends were cut back, 8 bases at V and 2 bases at J, with 12 bases in the middle. This CDR3 has 13 residues. Germline CDR1 and CDR2: SGHTA and FQGTGA. CDR3 in DNA: TGTGCCAGCCGTCAGGAGGTTAACACTGAAGCTTTCTTT. Translation: CASRQEVNTEAFF. The full variable domain, in which reference TRBV7-3 and TRBJ1-1 provide the parts outside the CDR3, is GAGVSQTPSNKVTEKGKYVELRCDPISGHTALYWYRQSLGQGPEFLIYFQGTGAADDSGLPNDRFFAVRPEGSVSTLKIQRTERGDSAVYLCASRQEVNTEAFFGQGTRLTVV.

This clone was observed once. The same CDR3 can be traced to other DNA sequences in this sample. The chain employs TRBV28 and TRBJ2-2; D remains unclear. There are 11 residues in the CDR3. Germline assignment: CDR1 MDHEN and CDR2 SYDVKM. V was shortened by 6 bases and J by 6 bases, with 5 bases between the two germline ends. The CDR3 DNA follows: TGTGCCAGCAGCCCCCCCGGGGAGCTGTTTTTT. It encodes CASSPPGELFF.

This chain links TRBV19 with TRBJ2-5, with 9 bases lining up with TRBD2. Germline V gene lookup returns CDR1 LNHDA and CDR2 SQIVND (reference sequence). V lost 5 bases to trimming and J lost 4 bases; unmatched junction nucleotides: 8. The CDR3 is 15 amino acids. The CDR3, as DNA: TGTGCCAGTAGTGGGAGCGGGAGGAAGGGAGAGACCCAGTACTTC. Its translation: CASSGSGRKGETQYF.

This clone appeared a single time. At the DNA level, this CDR3 is encoded by other sequences in the same sample as well. The chain has TRBV9 and TRBJ2-7, with D possibly being TRBD1 (8 bases). Trimming stripped 3 bases from V and 7 bases from J, with 17 bases between. The CDR3 loop spans 14 amino acids. Per the germline V gene, CDR1 is SGDLS and CDR2 is YYNGEE. Written as DNA, the CDR3 is TGTGCCAGCAGCGCAGGACAGGGCGGGGGAGAGCAGTACTTC. It specifies CASSAGQGGGEQYF.

This clone showed up just once. The chain links TRBV4-2 to TRBJ2-7; D is undetermined. The CDR3 is 14 amino acids. V was pared by 0 bases and J by 0 bases, with 6 bases between. Germline values: CDR1 LGHNA, CDR2 YNFKEQ. The chain's CDR3 is CASSQDHLSYEQYF. The CDR3 DNA sequence: TGTGCCAGCAGCCAAGACCACCTCTCCTACGAGCAGTACTTC.

The V call is TRBV2, the J call TRBJ2-3, with D tentatively TRBD1 or TRBD2 (5 bases each). The CDR3 runs to 14 residues. V lost 8 bases to trimming and J lost 0 bases, with 12 bases between them. CDR1 is SNHLY and CDR2 is FYNNEI in the germline V gene. The CDR3 DNA reads TGTGCCAGCGGGGCTAGCAGGAGCACAGATACGCAGTATTTT. It codes for CASGASRSTDTQYF. Looking up the rest from reference TRBV2 and TRBJ2-3 gives the full variable domain: EPEVTQTPSHQVTQMGQEVILRCVPISNHLYFYWYRQILGQKVEFLVSFYNNEISEKSEIFDDQFSVERPDGSNFTLKIRSTKLEDSAMYFCASGASRSTDTQYFGPGTRLTVL.

This chain joins TRBV9 and TRBJ1-5, with 8 bases matching TRBD1. This CDR3 region has 16 residues. Per the germline V gene, CDR1 is SGDLS and CDR2 is YYNGEE. V gave up 4 bases and J gave up 0 bases; unmatched junction bases: 6. DNA of the CDR3: TGTGCCAGCAGCCCCGGGACAGGAGATAGCAATCAGCCCCAGCATTTT. This gives the protein CASSPGTGDSNQPQHF.

The chain links TRBV15 to TRBJ1-5; D call uncertain. V was shortened by 0 bases and J by 5 bases, with 11 bases between the two germline ends. The germline CDR1 and CDR2 sequences are LNHNV and YYDKDF (reference sequence). There are 15 residues in the CDR3. The chain's CDR3 is CATSRDPSEDQPQHF. The CDR3 region has the DNA TGTGCCACCAGCAGAGACCCCTCAGAGGATCAGCCCCAGCATTTT.

V gene TRBV7-9 combines with J gene TRBJ2-5; D might be TRBD2 (5 bases). V gave up 5 bases and J gave up 4 bases, with 20 bases separating them. The V gene's germline CDR1 is SEHNR and CDR2 FQNEAQ (reference sequence). The CDR3 totals 16 residues. The CDR3 DNA reads TGTGCCAGCAGCCTAAGTCTATTTCGCGGGCGAGAGACCCAGTACTTC. Translating it yields CASSLSLFRGRETQYF.

The V gene is TRBV6-6, the J gene TRBJ2-2; D unclear. With 8 bases removed from V and 2 bases from J, the gap between germline ends came to 9 bases. The CDR3 runs 13 residues. Looked up from germline, CDR1 is MNHNY and CDR2 is SVGAGI (reference sequence). CDR3 loop: CASRVLNTGELFF. The CDR3, as DNA: TGTGCCAGCCGAGTCCTAAACACCGGGGAGCTGTTTTTT.

J is TRBJ2-1 and V is TRBV7-2; maybe TRBD2 (5 bases). Germline values: CDR1 SGHTA, CDR2 FQGNSA. V lost 7 bases, J lost 0 bases, and 16 bases lay in between. The CDR3 covers 16 residues. For the CDR3, the DNA is TGTGCCAGCACCCTAGTGGGAGTGGGCTCCTACAATGAGCAGTTCTTC. This encodes CASTLVGVGSYNEQFF.

The chain recombines TRBV6-4 with TRBJ2-6; 7 bases align to TRBD1. Germline lookup yields CDR1 MRHNA and CDR2 SNTAGT. CDR3 length: 16 residues. After removal of 2 bases from V and 3 bases from J, the junction contained 4 bases not matched to a gene. CDR3 loop: CASSDLGDSGANVLTF. Written as DNA, the CDR3 is TGTGCCAGCAGTGACCTCGGGGACAGTGGGGCCAACGTCCTGACTTTC.

The V gene is TRBV27, the J gene TRBJ2-1, with TRBD2 identical over 7 bases. Germline V gene lookup returns CDR1 MNHEY and CDR2 SMNVEV (reference sequence). With V trimmed by 1 base and J by 3 bases, 6 bases remained unmatched. This CDR3 has 16 amino acids. CDR3 region: CASSLLAGDFYNEQFF. The CDR3, as DNA: TGTGCCAGCAGTTTATTGGCGGGGGACTTCTACAATGAGCAGTTCTTC.

The V and J genes are TRBV6-6 and TRBJ2-2; D uncertain. The CDR3 is made up of 13 amino acids. V was clipped by 8 bases and J by 1 base, with 8 bases between them. Germline loops: CDR1 MNHNY, CDR2 SVGAGI (reference sequence). The CDR3 DNA is TGTGCCAGCTCCGACGGGAACACCGGGGAGCTGTTTTTT. Translating gives CASSDGNTGELFF.

This clone was seen ten or more times. CDR3 region: CASDSGSYNEQFF. As DNA, the CDR3 is TGTGCCAGCGATAGCGGGAGCTACAATGAGCAGTTCTTC. The V and J genes are TRBV28 and TRBJ2-1, with 9 bases that match TRBD2. This CDR3 has 13 residues. Germline-derived CDR1 and CDR2 are MDHEN and SYDVKM. V lost 8 bases and J lost 3; bases outside the gene matches: 2.

This chain uses TRBV7-9 with TRBJ2-7; D not resolved. CDR1 SEHNR and CDR2 FQNEAQ come from the germline V gene (reference sequence). V was trimmed by 2 bases and J by 3 bases, leaving 5 bases between them. The CDR3 runs 12 residues. CDR3 residues: CASSLLGYEQYF. DNA for the CDR3: TGTGCCAGCAGCTTACTGGGCTACGAGCAGTACTTC.